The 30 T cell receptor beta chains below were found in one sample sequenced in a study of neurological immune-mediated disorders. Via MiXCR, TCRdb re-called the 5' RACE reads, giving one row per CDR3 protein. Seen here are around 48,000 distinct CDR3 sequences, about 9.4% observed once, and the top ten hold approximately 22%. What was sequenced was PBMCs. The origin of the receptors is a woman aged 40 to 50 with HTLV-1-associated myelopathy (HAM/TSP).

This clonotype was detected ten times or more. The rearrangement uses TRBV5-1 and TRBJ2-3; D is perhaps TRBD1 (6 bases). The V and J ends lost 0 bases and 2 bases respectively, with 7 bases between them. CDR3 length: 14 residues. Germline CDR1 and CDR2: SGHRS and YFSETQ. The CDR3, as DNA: TGCGCCAGCAGCTTGGTGGGGGCCACAGATACGCAGTATTTT. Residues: CASSLVGATDTQYF. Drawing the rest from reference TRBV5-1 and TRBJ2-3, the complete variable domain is KAGVTQTPRYLIKTRGQQVTLSCSPISGHRSVSWYQQTPGQGLQFLFEYFSETQRNKGNFPGRFSGRQFSNSRSEMNVSTLELGDSALYLCASSLVGATDTQYFGPGTRLTVL.

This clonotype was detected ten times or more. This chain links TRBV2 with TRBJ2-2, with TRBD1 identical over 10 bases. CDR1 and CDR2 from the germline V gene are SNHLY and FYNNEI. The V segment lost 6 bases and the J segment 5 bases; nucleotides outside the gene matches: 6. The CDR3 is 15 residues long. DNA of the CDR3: TGTGCCAGCAGCTCGGACAGGGGGTCTACCGGGGAGCTGTTTTTT. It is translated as CASSSDRGSTGELFF.

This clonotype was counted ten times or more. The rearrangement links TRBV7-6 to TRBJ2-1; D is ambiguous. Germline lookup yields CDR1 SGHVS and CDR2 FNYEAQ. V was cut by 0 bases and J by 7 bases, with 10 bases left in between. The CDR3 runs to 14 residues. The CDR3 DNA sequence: TGTGCCAGCAGCTTAGCTTGGGGTCCTAATGAGCAGTTCTTC. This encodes CASSLAWGPNEQFF.

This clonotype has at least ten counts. CDR3 sequence: CASTPSLGWNTEAFF. CDR3 bases: TGTGCCAGCACCCCATCTCTGGGCTGGAACACTGAAGCTTTCTTT. This chain uses TRBV12-3 or TRBV12-4 with TRBJ1-1; no definite D call. The CDR3 contains 15 residues. Deletions cut 7 bases from V and 1 base from J, with 16 bases between.

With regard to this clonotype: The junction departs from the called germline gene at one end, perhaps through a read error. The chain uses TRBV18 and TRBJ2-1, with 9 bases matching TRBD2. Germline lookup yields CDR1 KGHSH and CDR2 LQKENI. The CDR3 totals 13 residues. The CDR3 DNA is TGTGTCAGCTCACCTACACGAGGCGGGAGGGAGTTCTTC. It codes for CVSSPTRGGREFF.

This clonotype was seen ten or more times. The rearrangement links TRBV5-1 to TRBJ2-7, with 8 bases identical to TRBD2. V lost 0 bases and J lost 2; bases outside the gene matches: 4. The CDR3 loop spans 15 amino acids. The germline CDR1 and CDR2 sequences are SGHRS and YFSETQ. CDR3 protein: CASSLESGGPYEQYF. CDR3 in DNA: TGCGCCAGCAGCTTGGAGTCGGGGGGGCCCTACGAGCAGTACTTC. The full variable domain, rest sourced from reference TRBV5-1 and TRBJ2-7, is KAGVTQTPRYLIKTRGQQVTLSCSPISGHRSVSWYQQTPGQGLQFLFEYFSETQRNKGNFPGRFSGRQFSNSRSEMNVSTLELGDSALYLCASSLESGGPYEQYFGPGTRLTVT.

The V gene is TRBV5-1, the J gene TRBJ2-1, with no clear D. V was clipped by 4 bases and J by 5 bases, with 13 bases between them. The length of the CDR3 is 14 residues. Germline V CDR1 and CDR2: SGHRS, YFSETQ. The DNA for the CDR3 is TGCGCCAGCAGCGCGGTCTTGGGGAACAATGAGCAGTTCTTC. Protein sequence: CASSAVLGNNEQFF.

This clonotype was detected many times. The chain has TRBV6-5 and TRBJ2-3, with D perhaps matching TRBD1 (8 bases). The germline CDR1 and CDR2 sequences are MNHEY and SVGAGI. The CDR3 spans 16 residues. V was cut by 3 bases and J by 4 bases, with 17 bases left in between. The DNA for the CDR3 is TGTGCCAGCAGTTATTCACAGGGGGGAGGGCCAGATACGCAGTATTTT. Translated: CASSYSQGGGPDTQYF.

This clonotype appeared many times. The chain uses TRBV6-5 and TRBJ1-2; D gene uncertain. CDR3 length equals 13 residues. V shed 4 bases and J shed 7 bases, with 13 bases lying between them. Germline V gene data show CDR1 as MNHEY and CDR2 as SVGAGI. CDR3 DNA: TGTGCCAGCAGTTTCATTTTGGGAACTGGCTACACCTTC. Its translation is CASSFILGTGYTF.

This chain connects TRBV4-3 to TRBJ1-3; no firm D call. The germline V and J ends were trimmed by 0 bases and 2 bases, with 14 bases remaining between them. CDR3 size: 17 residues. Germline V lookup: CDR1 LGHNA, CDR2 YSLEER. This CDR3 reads CASSQDLSLGTGNTIYF. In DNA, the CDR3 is TGCGCCAGCAGCCAAGATTTATCTCTCGGGACTGGAAACACCATATATTTT.

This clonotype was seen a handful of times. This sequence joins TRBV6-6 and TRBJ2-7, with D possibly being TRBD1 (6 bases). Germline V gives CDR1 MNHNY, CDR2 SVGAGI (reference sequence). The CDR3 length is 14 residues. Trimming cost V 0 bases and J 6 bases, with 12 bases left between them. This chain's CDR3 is CASSYSNRGSEQYF. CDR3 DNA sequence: TGTGCCAGCAGTTACTCGAATAGGGGGAGCGAGCAGTACTTC.

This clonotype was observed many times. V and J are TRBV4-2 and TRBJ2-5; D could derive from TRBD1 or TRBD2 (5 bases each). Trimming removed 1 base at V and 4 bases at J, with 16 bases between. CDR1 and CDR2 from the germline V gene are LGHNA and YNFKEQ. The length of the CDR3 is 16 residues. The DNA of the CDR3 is TGTGCCAGCAGCCAAGCTCTATCGGGGCGCCCAGAGACCCAGTACTTC. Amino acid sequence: CASSQALSGRPETQYF.

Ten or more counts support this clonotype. CDR3 nucleotide sequence: TGTGCCAGCAGTGACATTTCATGGGACAGGGGAACTTACAATGAGCAGTTCTTC. The encoded protein is CASSDISWDRGTYNEQFF. This sequence joins TRBV6-1 and TRBJ2-1; 10 bases line up with TRBD1. The CDR3 is made up of 18 amino acids. Germline V CDR1 and CDR2: MNHNS, SASEGT. The junction had 12 bases not matched to a gene; V was cut back by 3 bases and J by 4 bases.

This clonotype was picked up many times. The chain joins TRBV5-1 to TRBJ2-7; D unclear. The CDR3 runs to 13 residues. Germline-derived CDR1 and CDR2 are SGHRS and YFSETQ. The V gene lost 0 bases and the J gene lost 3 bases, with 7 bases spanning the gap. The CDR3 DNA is TGCGCCAGCAGCTTGGCAGCAGGCTACGAGCAGTACTTC. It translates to CASSLAAGYEQYF.

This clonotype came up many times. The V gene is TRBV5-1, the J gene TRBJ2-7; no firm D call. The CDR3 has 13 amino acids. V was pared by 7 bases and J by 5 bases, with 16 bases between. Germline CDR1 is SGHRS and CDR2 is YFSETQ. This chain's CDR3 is CASHETTLDEQYF. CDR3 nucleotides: TGCGCCAGCCACGAGACAACCCTGGACGAGCAGTACTTC.

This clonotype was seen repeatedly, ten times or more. This CDR3 is CASSVQGNTEAFF. The CDR3 DNA reads TGCGCCAGCAGCGTACAGGGGAACACTGAAGCTTTCTTT. The rearrangement joins TRBV5-1 to TRBJ1-1; D is possibly TRBD1 (6 bases). The CDR3 spans 13 residues. Trimming took off 4 bases at V and 1 base at J, with 8 bases between the two ends. CDR1 is SGHRS, CDR2 YFSETQ, per germline.

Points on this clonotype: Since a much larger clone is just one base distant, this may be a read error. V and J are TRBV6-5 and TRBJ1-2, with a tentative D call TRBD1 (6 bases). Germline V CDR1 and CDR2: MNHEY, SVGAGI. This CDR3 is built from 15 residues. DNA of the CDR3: TGTGCCAGCAGCCCATTGACACAGGGAAGCTATGTCTACACCTTC. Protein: CASSPLTQGSYVYTF.

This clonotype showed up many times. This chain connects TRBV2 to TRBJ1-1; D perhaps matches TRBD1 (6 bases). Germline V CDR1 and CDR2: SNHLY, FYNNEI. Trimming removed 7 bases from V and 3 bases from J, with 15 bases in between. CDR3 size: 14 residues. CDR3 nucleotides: TGTGCCAGCATACTACAGGGTATTGACACTGAAGCTTTCTTT. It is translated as CASILQGIDTEAFF.

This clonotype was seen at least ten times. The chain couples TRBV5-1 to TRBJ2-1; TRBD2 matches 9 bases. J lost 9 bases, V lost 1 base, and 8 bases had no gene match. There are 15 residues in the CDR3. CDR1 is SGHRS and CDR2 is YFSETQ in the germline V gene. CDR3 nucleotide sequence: TGCGCCAGCAGCTTGCGCGGCGGGGGGGCTAGTGAGCAGTTCTTC. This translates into CASSLRGGGASEQFF.

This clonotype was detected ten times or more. DNA of the CDR3: TGTGCCAGCAGCCCGGACAGGGCCGGGGAGCTGTTTTTT. Translating it yields CASSPDRAGELFF. The chain joins TRBV7-9 to TRBJ2-2; 8 bases map to TRBD1. V shed 5 bases and J 6 bases; nucleotides not matched to a gene: 2. The CDR3 contains 13 residues. Germline assignment: CDR1 SEHNR and CDR2 FQNEAQ (reference sequence).

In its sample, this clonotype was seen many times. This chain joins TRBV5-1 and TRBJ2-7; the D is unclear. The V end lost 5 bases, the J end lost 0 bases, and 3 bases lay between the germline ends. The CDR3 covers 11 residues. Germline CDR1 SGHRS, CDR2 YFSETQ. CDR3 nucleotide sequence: TGCGCCAGCAGGAGCTCCTACGAGCAGTACTTC. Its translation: CASRSSYEQYF.

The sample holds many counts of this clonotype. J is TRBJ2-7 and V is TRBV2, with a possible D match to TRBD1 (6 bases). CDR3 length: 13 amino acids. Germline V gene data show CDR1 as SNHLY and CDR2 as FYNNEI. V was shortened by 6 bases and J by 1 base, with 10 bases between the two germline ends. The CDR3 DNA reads TGTGCCAGCAGGGACAGCCTTTCCTACGAGCAGTACTTC. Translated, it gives CASRDSLSYEQYF. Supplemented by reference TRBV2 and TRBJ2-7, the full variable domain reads EPEVTQTPSHQVTQMGQEVILRCVPISNHLYFYWYRQILGQKVEFLVSFYNNEISEKSEIFDDQFSVERPDGSNFTLKIRSTKLEDSAMYFCASRDSLSYEQYFGPGTRLTVT.

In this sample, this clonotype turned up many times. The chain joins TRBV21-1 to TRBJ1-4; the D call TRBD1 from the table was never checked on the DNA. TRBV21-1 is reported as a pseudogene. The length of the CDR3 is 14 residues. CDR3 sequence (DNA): TGTGCCAGCAGGCCTGGACAGGGGGCGAAAAAACTGTTTTTT. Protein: CASRPGQGAKKLFF.

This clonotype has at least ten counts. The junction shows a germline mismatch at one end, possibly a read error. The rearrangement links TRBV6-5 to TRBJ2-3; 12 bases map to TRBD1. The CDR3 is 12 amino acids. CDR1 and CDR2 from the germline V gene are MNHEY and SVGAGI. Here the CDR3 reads CASSPGTGGKFF. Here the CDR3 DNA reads TGTGCCAGCAGCCCAGGGACAGGGGGCAAATTTTTT.

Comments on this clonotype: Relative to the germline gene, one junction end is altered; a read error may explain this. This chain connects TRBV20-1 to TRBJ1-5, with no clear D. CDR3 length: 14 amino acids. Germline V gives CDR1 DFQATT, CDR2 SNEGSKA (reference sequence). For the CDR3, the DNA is TGCAGTGCTAGAGACCGAGGCAACAATCAGCCCAGCATTTTT. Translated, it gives CSARDRGNNQPSIF.

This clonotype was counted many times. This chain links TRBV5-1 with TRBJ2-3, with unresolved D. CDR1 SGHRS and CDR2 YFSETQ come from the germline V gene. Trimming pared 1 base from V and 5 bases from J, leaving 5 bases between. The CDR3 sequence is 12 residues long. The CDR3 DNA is TGCGCCAGCAGCTTGCCTGAAGATACGCAGTATTTT. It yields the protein CASSLPEDTQYF.

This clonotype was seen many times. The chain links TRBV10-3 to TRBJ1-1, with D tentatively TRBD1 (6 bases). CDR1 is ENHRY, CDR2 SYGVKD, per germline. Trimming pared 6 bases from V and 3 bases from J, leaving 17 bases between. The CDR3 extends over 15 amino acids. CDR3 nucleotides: TGTGCCATCAGCGCAGGGAGGAAGGGGGACACTGAAGCTTTCTTT. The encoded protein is CAISAGRKGDTEAFF.

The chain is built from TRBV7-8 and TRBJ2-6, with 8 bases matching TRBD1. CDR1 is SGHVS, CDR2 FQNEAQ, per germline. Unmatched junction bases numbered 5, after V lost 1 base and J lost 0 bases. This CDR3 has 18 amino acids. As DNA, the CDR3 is TGTGCCAGCAGCTTAGGGACAGGGCCGACCTCTGGGGCCAACGTCCTGACTTTC. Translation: CASSLGTGPTSGANVLTF.

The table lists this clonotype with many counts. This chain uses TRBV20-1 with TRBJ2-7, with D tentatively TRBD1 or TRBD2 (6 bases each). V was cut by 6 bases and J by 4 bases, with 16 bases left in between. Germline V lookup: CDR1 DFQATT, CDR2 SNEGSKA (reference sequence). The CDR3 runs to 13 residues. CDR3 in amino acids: CSAKEGGRYEQYF. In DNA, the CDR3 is TGCAGTGCCAAAGAGGGGGGCAGGTACGAGCAGTACTTC.

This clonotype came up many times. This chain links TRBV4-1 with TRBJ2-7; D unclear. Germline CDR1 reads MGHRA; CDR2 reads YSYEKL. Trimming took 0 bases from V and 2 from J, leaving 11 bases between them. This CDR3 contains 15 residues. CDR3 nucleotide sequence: TGCGCCAGCAGCCAAGATCATATTGATGCCTACGAGCAGTACTTC. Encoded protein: CASSQDHIDAYEQYF.